This TCR beta chain was documented in a study of low-dose radiotherapy and immunotherapy resistance in tumors. About the study: Daily intake of oral aspirin 300 mg by patients lasted four cycles and began on cycle 1 day 1.

Alpha and beta chains were covered, as first-strand cDNA relied on TRAV- and TRBV-specific primers. PCR amplification of the TCRs was performed with Phusion for approximately 20 PCR cycles, and it relied on a constant-region primer together with a V-primer adapter. Amplification (by in vitro transcription) was performed on isolated mRNA. TCRdb reprocessed the reads with MiXCR, giving one entry per CDR3 protein. The data contain thousands of distinct CDR3 sequences, 55% to 75% of them seen just once; the ten biggest clones take up 9.5% to 13%. Every donor's regimen consisted of nivolumab, ipilimumab, aspirin, low-dose cyclophosphamide and low-dose radiotherapy. This sequence was found in a human donor with advanced metastatic prostate, ovarian, gallbladder or colorectal cancer (not recorded which). This table probably holds off-target reads from a library built for another chain.

The CDR3 DNA follows: TGTGCCAGCAGCCAACCGGGGGGACCCACAGATACGCAGTATTTT. Protein product: CASSQPGGPTDTQYF. The chain is built from TRBV4-2 and TRBJ2-3; 7 bases are a match to TRBD2. With 2 bases clipped from V and 2 bases from J, the junction kept 4 bases outside the gene matches. Germline assignment: CDR1 LGHNA and CDR2 YNFKEQ. The CDR3 covers 15 residues.